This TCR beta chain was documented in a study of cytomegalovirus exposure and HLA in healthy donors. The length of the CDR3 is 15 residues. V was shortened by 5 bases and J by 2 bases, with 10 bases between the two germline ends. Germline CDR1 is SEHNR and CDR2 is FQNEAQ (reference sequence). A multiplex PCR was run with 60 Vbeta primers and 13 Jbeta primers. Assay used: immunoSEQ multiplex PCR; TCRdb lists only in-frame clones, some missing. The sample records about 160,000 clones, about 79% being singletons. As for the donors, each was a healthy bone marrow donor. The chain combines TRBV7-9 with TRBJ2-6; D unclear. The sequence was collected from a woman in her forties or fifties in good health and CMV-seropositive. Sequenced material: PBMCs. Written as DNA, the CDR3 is TGTGCCAGCAGCCTACAGAAGACTGGGGCCAACGTCCTGACTTTC. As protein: CASSLQKTGANVLTF.